The 25 T cell receptor beta chains listed next were all sequenced from one sample in a study of blood T cell repertoires in COVID-19. Some clones are missing from TCRdb's copy, which holds only in-frame ones; the method was immunoSEQ multiplex PCR. The data show around 390,000 clones, 87% seen once. The sequenced material came from PBMCs or T cells enriched from blood (not recorded which). These receptors originate from a woman in her forties or fifties who had recovered from COVID-19.

The rearrangement uses TRBV7-2 and TRBJ1-5; tentatively, D is TRBD1 (6 bases). Germline V lookup: CDR1 SGHTA, CDR2 FQGNSA. CDR3 size: 15 residues. V was pared by 6 bases and J by 4 bases, with 16 bases between. The CDR3 DNA reads TGTGCCAGCAGACCATCAGGACAGACAAATCAGCCCCAGCATTTT. Protein sequence: CASRPSGQTNQPQHF.

CDR3 protein: CASSQGQGVTNEKLFF. The CDR3 nucleotides are TGCGCCAGCAGCCAAGGACAGGGCGTAACTAATGAAAAACTGTTTTTT. The rearrangement links TRBV4-1 to TRBJ1-4; 7 bases map to TRBD1. Germline V gene lookup returns CDR1 MGHRA and CDR2 YSYEKL. The CDR3 covers 16 residues. V lost 1 base and J lost 1; bases outside the gene matches: 3.

This clone was counted once. V and J are TRBV7-9 and TRBJ1-2, with a weak D call TRBD1 (5 bases). V shed 6 bases and J shed 8 bases, with 13 bases lying between them. Germline loops: CDR1 SEHNR, CDR2 FQNEAQ (reference sequence). CDR3 length: 12 amino acids. The CDR3 bases are TGTGCCAGCAGTAGTGGAGGGACCGGCTACACCTTC. It codes for CASSSGGTGYTF.

CDR3: CASSRGLAGADITYEQYF. The CDR3 bases are TGTGCCAGCAGCCGGGGACTAGCGGGGGCTGACATTACCTACGAGCAGTACTTC. The rearrangement uses TRBV7-9 and TRBJ2-7; 14 bases match TRBD2. Per the germline V gene, CDR1 is SEHNR and CDR2 is FQNEAQ (reference sequence). V gave up 5 bases and J gave up 2 bases; unmatched junction bases: 11. The CDR3 consists of 18 residues.

The chain has TRBV25-1 and TRBJ1-5; D is ambiguous. The germline CDR1 and CDR2 sequences are MGHDK and SYGVNS. V lost 3 bases and J lost 6, with 15 bases in between. The length of the CDR3 is 15 residues. The CDR3 nucleotides are TGTGCCAGCAGTGATGACAAACGCCCAGGTCAGCCCCAGCATTTT. As protein: CASSDDKRPGQPQHF.

The chain employs TRBV7-6 and TRBJ2-7; 7 bases agree with TRBD2. The CDR3 length is 15 residues. With V trimmed by 8 bases and J by 0 bases, 10 bases remained unmatched. CDR1 SGHVS and CDR2 FNYEAQ come from the germline V gene. CDR3 sequence: CASGPTAGNSYEQYF. CDR3 sequence (DNA): TGTGCCAGCGGACCTACAGCGGGAAACTCCTACGAGCAGTACTTC.

This sequence joins TRBV29-1 and TRBJ2-3; TRBD1 aligns across 9 bases. J was trimmed by 3 bases and V by 1 base; bases with no gene match: 8. The CDR3 is 16 residues long. Germline values: CDR1 SQVTM, CDR2 ANQGSEA. The CDR3 reads CSVEGNTGGRTDTQYF. CDR3 DNA: TGCAGCGTTGAAGGAAATACAGGGGGCAGGACAGATACGCAGTATTTT.

This clone appeared a few times. The gene calls are TRBV29-1 and TRBJ2-2; 8 bases agree with TRBD2. This CDR3 contains 16 residues. Trimming at V came to 1 base and at J to 3 bases, leaving 7 bases not matched to a gene. The germline V gene has CDR1 SQVTM and CDR2 ANQGSEA. CDR3 sequence reads: CSVEVMVAGYTGELFF. The CDR3 DNA sequence: TGCAGCGTTGAAGTGATGGTAGCGGGGTACACCGGGGAGCTGTTTTTT.

V and J are TRBV7-6 and TRBJ2-1; a weak D match, TRBD1 (5 bases). Trimming removed 1 base at V and 0 bases at J, with 10 bases between. Germline V gene lookup returns CDR1 SGHVS and CDR2 FNYEAQ. The CDR3 has 16 residues. CDR3 DNA sequence: TGTGCCAGCAGCTTAGGTTCAGGGAACTCCTACAATGAGCAGTTCTTC. It translates to CASSLGSGNSYNEQFF.

This chain uses TRBV5-1 with TRBJ2-1; 12 bases align to TRBD2. This CDR3 is 15 amino acids long. Germline assignment: CDR1 SGHRS and CDR2 YFSETQ. J was trimmed by 7 bases and V by 0 bases; bases with no gene match: 2. CDR3 residues: CASSLGGTSGNEQFF. In DNA form, the CDR3 reads TGCGCCAGCAGCTTGGGGGGGACTAGCGGGAATGAGCAGTTCTTC.

The rearrangement links TRBV5-5 to TRBJ1-6; the D is unclear. Trimming stripped 2 bases from V and 7 bases from J, with 13 bases between. This CDR3 is built from 15 residues. Germline CDR1 reads SGHKS; CDR2 reads YYEKEE (reference sequence). CDR3 DNA sequence: TGTGCCAGCAGCTTAGAGAACAGTAGAAATTCACCCCTCCACTTT. Its protein product is CASSLENSRNSPLHF.

V is TRBV5-1 and J is TRBJ2-1; TRBD1 might be the D (6 bases). From germline, CDR1 is SGHRS and CDR2 YFSETQ. V dropped 2 bases and J dropped 9 bases, with 15 bases sitting between them. The CDR3 contains 14 residues. CDR3 DNA sequence: TGCGCCAGCAGCTTCCAAATACAGGGCGGTGAGCAGTTCTTC. It translates to CASSFQIQGGEQFF.

The rearrangement links TRBV4-3 to TRBJ2-7; D gene uncertain. CDR1 is LGHNA, CDR2 YSLEER, per germline. The CDR3 loop spans 15 amino acids. V was clipped by 0 bases and J by 3 bases, with 12 bases between them. CDR3 loop: CASSQDLVPFYEQYF. CDR3 in DNA: TGCGCCAGCAGCCAAGATCTAGTCCCTTTCTACGAGCAGTACTTC.

This clone showed up just a few times. The V gene is TRBV5-1, the J gene TRBJ1-4, with a weak D call TRBD1 (6 bases). V was trimmed by 4 bases and J by 5 bases, leaving 21 bases between them. CDR1 is SGHRS, CDR2 YFSETQ, per germline. The CDR3 length is 17 residues. This CDR3 reads CASSLGQPQKSNEKLFF. The CDR3 DNA reads TGCGCCAGCAGCCTTGGACAGCCACAAAAAAGCAATGAAAAACTGTTTTTT.

This chain connects TRBV20-1 to TRBJ2-7; 7 bases are shared with TRBD1. Trimming took 3 bases from V and 0 from J; bases not matched to a gene: 2. This CDR3 comprises 13 residues. Germline V CDR1 and CDR2: DFQATT, SNEGSKA (reference sequence). DNA for the CDR3: TGCAGTGCTAGTCACAGGGGCTCCTACGAGCAGTACTTC. Its protein product is CSASHRGSYEQYF.

This chain uses TRBV4-3 with TRBJ1-1, with a tentative D call TRBD1 (5 bases). V lost 2 bases to trimming and J lost 0 bases, with 10 bases between them. The germline gives CDR1 LGHNA, CDR2 YSLEER. This CDR3 is 15 amino acids long. The CDR3 nucleotides are TGCGCCAGCAGCCAATTGGGGCTTATGAACACTGAAGCTTTCTTT. It encodes CASSQLGLMNTEAFF.

Points on this clone: The sample holds other DNA sequences that translate to the same CDR3. The chain is built from TRBV2 and TRBJ1-5, with 9 positions matching TRBD1. The V gene end was trimmed by 3 bases and the J gene end by 5 bases; junction bases not matched to a gene: 2. This CDR3 region has 14 residues. Germline V gene sequence: CDR1 SNHLY, CDR2 FYNNEI. CDR3 DNA sequence: TGTGCCAGCAGTGAGGACAGGGGAGATCAGCCCCAGCATTTT. Protein sequence: CASSEDRGDQPQHF.

The chain has TRBV5-5 and TRBJ1-1; no firm D call. V was cut by 1 base and J by 2 bases, with 9 bases left in between. This CDR3 spans 14 amino acids. Germline V lookup: CDR1 SGHKS, CDR2 YYEKEE (reference sequence). CDR3 residues: CASSLFGSNTEAFF. CDR3 bases: TGTGCCAGCAGCTTGTTCGGGTCCAACACTGAAGCTTTCTTT.

The chain joins TRBV5-8 to TRBJ1-2, with D possibly being TRBD1 (5 bases). Germline V gene data show CDR1 as SGHTS and CDR2 as YDEGEE. The CDR3 has 15 residues. V was clipped by 4 bases and J by 2 bases, with 15 bases between them. In DNA, the CDR3 is TGTGCCAGCAGCATAAAGGGCAGGGAAAACTATGGCTACACCTTC. Translation: CASSIKGRENYGYTF.

Concerning this clone itself: Other DNA sequences in this sample translate to the same CDR3. CDR3 nucleotide sequence: TGCAGTGCTTCAAGGGGGACTGAAGCTTTCTTT. It specifies CSASRGTEAFF. The rearrangement links TRBV20-1 to TRBJ1-1, with D possibly being TRBD1 (6 bases). Germline lookup yields CDR1 DFQATT and CDR2 SNEGSKA (reference sequence). The CDR3 runs to 11 residues. The ends were cut back, 5 bases at V and 5 bases at J, with 9 bases in the middle.

In the case of this clone: The junction and the germline gene differ at one end; a read error may be behind it. The chain combines TRBV19 with TRBJ1-5; unclear D gene. This CDR3 contains 15 residues. Germline-derived CDR1 and CDR2 are LNHDA and SQIVND (reference sequence). The CDR3 coding sequence is TGTGCCAGTAGAATAGGGCAGGAGGTTAATCAGCCCCAGCATTTT. Protein product: CASRIGQEVNQPQHF.

The chain has TRBV5-6 and TRBJ2-2; D is perhaps TRBD2 (5 bases). The germline gives CDR1 SGHDT, CDR2 YYEEEE. Trimming pared 4 bases from V and 6 bases from J, leaving 16 bases between. The CDR3 is 15 residues long. The CDR3 DNA sequence: TGTGCCAGCAGCCGGGGAACTAGTAGGGCCGGGGAGCTGTTTTTT. Residues: CASSRGTSRAGELFF.

The CDR3 reads CASSGSGSNSYEQYF. Here the CDR3 DNA reads TGTGCCAGCAGTGGTTCCGGGTCCAATTCCTACGAGCAGTACTTC. The chain links TRBV25-1 to TRBJ2-7, with D unclear. CDR3 size: 15 residues. CDR1 is MGHDK and CDR2 is SYGVNS in the germline V gene. Deletions cut 4 bases from V and 1 base from J, with 14 bases between.

The chain employs TRBV10-3 and TRBJ1-1; the match to TRBD1 covers 8 bases. Per germline, CDR1 ENHRY and CDR2 SYGVKD. The CDR3 contains 14 residues. V was clipped by 3 bases and J by 4 bases; unmatched bases: 4. CDR3 protein: CAISEGQGLTEAFF. The CDR3 nucleotides read TGTGCCATCAGTGAAGGACAGGGACTCACTGAAGCTTTCTTT.

This rearrangement joins TRBV19 to TRBJ2-2; D uncertain. CDR1 is LNHDA, CDR2 SQIVND, per germline (reference sequence). The CDR3 sequence is 16 residues long. Trimming pared 5 bases from V and 1 base from J, leaving 14 bases between. In DNA form, the CDR3 reads TGTGCCAGTAGTTCGGCGGAGATGAGGAACACCGGGGAGCTGTTTTTT. The encoded protein is CASSSAEMRNTGELFF. Using reference TRBV19 and TRBJ2-2 for the parts outside the CDR3, the full variable domain is DGGITQSPKYLFRKEGQNVTLSCEQNLNHDAMYWYRQDPGQGLRLIYYSQIVNDFQKGDIAEGYSVSREKKESFPLTVTSAQKNPTAFYLCASSSAEMRNTGELFFGEGSRLTVL.